Below, 8 T cell receptor beta chains from the same sample are listed, as sequenced in a study of blood T cell repertoires in COVID-19. Generated by immunoSEQ multiplex PCR, the TCRdb table keeps only in-frame clones and is missing some. The sample carries some 200,000 clones, around 86% recorded once. The sequencing sample was made of peripheral blood. The receptors come from an elderly man with acute or convalescent COVID-19.

The chain couples TRBV7-9 to TRBJ2-1; 11 bases are a match to TRBD2. Germline lookup yields CDR1 SEHNR and CDR2 FQNEAQ (reference sequence). Trimming cost V 4 bases and J 9 bases; bases outside gene matches: 5. This CDR3 has 14 residues. The CDR3 DNA sequence: TGTGCCAGCAGCTCCCTAACTAGCGGGAGTGAGCAGTTCTTC. Translation: CASSSLTSGSEQFF. The entire variable domain, with the rest obtained from reference TRBV7-9 and TRBJ2-1, is as follows: DTGVSQNPRHKITKRGQNVTFRCDPISEHNRLYWYRQTLGQGPEFLTYFQNEAQLEKSRLLSDRFSAERPKGSFSTLEIQRTEQGDSAMYLCASSSLTSGSEQFFGPGTRLTVL.

The DNA of the CDR3 is TGTGCCAGCTCACCAGGACAGGGGGCGCCTTACACTGAAGCTTTCTTT. Residues: CASSPGQGAPYTEAFF. The chain couples TRBV18 to TRBJ1-1; 11 bases agree with TRBD1. The CDR3 runs to 16 residues. The germline V gene has CDR1 KGHSH and CDR2 LQKENI. J gave up 3 bases and V 2 bases, and 5 bases lay outside the gene matches.

This sequence joins TRBV5-1 and TRBJ1-1; 11 nucleotides line up with TRBD1. The ends lost 4 bases at V and 3 bases at J; junction bases unmatched: 2. Germline V gene lookup returns CDR1 SGHRS and CDR2 YFSETQ. The CDR3 consists of 14 residues. Here the CDR3 DNA reads TGCGCCAGCAGCCCGGGACAGGGGGACACTGAAGCTTTCTTT. Translation: CASSPGQGDTEAFF. The full variable domain, completed using reference TRBV5-1 and TRBJ1-1, is KAGVTQTPRYLIKTRGQQVTLSCSPISGHRSVSWYQQTPGQGLQFLFEYFSETQRNKGNFPGRFSGRQFSNSRSEMNVSTLELGDSALYLCASSPGQGDTEAFFGQGTRLTVV.

V usage is TRBV6-2 or TRBV6-3 and J usage is TRBJ2-2; D is unresolved. Germline CDR1 MNHEY, CDR2 SVGEGT. Trimming took off 2 bases at V and 2 bases at J, with 18 bases between the two ends. The CDR3 consists of 18 residues. The CDR3 region is CASSYIHTIPLNTGELFF. CDR3 nucleotide sequence: TGTGCCAGCAGTTACATCCATACTATTCCTCTTAACACCGGGGAGCTGTTTTTT.

The V gene is TRBV29-1, the J gene TRBJ2-1; D might be TRBD2 (5 bases). The V gene's germline CDR1 is SQVTM and CDR2 ANQGSEA. The length of the CDR3 is 12 residues. V lost 7 bases to trimming and J lost 10 bases, with 17 bases between them. CDR3 coding DNA: TGCAGCGCCTCCGGGGTCAGTCCCGAGCAGTTCTTC. Protein sequence: CSASGVSPEQFF.

The rearrangement uses TRBV10-1 and TRBJ2-2; no clear D. Germline V gives CDR1 WNHNN, CDR2 SYGVQD (reference sequence). V lost 4 bases, J lost 8 bases, and 14 bases lay in between. This CDR3 is 14 amino acids long. The CDR3 region is CASSAIRGSGELFF. The CDR3 DNA follows: TGCGCCAGCAGTGCCATTAGAGGATCAGGGGAGCTGTTTTTT.

The chain links TRBV6-5 to TRBJ1-4, with a tentative D call TRBD1 (6 bases). Germline lookup yields CDR1 MNHEY and CDR2 SVGAGI. V was clipped by 7 bases and J by 5 bases, with 14 bases between them. CDR3 size: 14 residues. The CDR3, as DNA: TGTGCCAGCAAAGCAGGGGCTTCGAATGAAAAACTGTTTTTT. Amino acids: CASKAGASNEKLFF.

The J gene is TRBJ1-6, the V gene TRBV28; D may be TRBD1 (5 bases). The CDR3 has 13 amino acids. Germline V lookup: CDR1 MDHEN, CDR2 SYDVKM. V lost 4 bases to trimming and J lost 7 bases, with 8 bases between them. In DNA form, the CDR3 reads TGTGCCAGCAGTTCCCGACAGAATTCACCCCTCCACTTT. Translating it yields CASSSRQNSPLHF.